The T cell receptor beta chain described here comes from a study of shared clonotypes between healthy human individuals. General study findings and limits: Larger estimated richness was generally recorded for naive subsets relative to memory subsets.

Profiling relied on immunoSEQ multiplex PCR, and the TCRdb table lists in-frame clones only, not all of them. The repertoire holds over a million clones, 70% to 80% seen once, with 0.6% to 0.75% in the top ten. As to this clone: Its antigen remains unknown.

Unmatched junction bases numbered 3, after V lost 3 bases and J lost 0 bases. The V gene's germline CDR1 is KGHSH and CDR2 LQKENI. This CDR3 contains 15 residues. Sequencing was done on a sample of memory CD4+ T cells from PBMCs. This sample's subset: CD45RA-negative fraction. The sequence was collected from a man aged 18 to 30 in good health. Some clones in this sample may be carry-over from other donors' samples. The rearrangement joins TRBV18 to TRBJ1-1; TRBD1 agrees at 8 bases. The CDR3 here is CASSPQTGVNTEAFF. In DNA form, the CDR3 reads TGTGCCAGCTCACCCCAGACAGGGGTGAACACTGAAGCTTTCTTT.